Below are 17 T cell receptor beta chains sequenced from a single sample in a study of shared clonotypes between healthy human individuals. Repertoires were generated with immunoSEQ multiplex PCR, while TCRdb's copy carries only in-frame clones and drops some. The sample includes approximately 810,000 clones, almost 95% of them seen just once. CD45RO-negative CD8 cells positively selected for CCR7 made up the naive population, which excluded terminally differentiated effector memory CD45RA+ cells. The sequenced sample consisted of naive CD8+ T cells sorted from blood. These receptors all stem from a man aged 25 to 40 in good health.

The chain is built from TRBV7-8 and TRBJ2-1, with D perhaps TRBD1 (6 bases). CDR1 and CDR2 from the germline V gene are SGHVS and FQNEAQ. CDR3 length: 15 amino acids. V lost 3 bases and J lost 4, with 13 bases in between. CDR3 protein: CASSFRPGDYNEQFF. The DNA for the CDR3 is TGTGCCAGCAGCTTTAGGCCAGGGGATTACAATGAGCAGTTCTTC.

This CDR3 reads CAISAGGTYEQYF. In DNA form, the CDR3 reads TGTGCCATCAGTGCGGGTGGGACCTACGAGCAGTACTTC. The chain links TRBV10-3 to TRBJ2-7; D not certain. V lost 4 bases and J 2 bases, leaving 9 bases between the germline ends. The CDR3 is made up of 13 amino acids. CDR1 is ENHRY, CDR2 SYGVKD, per germline.

The rearrangement uses TRBV9 and TRBJ2-5; 7 bases are shared with TRBD2. Unmatched junction bases numbered 15, after V lost 4 bases and J lost 3 bases. This CDR3 has 17 residues. CDR1 and CDR2 (germline): SGDLS, YYNGEE. For the CDR3, the DNA is TGTGCCAGCAGCCCACTAGCGACCCTAACGCAGAAAGAGACCCAGTACTTC. It codes for CASSPLATLTQKETQYF.

A single count supports this clone. V is TRBV19 and J is TRBJ2-7, with 7 bases that match TRBD1. The CDR3 runs 13 residues. Losses at the gene ends were 3 bases for V and 7 bases for J; bases not matched to a gene: 6. Germline values: CDR1 LNHDA, CDR2 SQIVND (reference sequence). CDR3 DNA: TGTGCCAGTAGTATGCCCCCAGGGGGAGAGCAGTACTTC. This sequence encodes CASSMPPGGEQYF. The full variable domain, completed using reference TRBV19 and TRBJ2-7, is DGGITQSPKYLFRKEGQNVTLSCEQNLNHDAMYWYRQDPGQGLRLIYYSQIVNDFQKGDIAEGYSVSREKKESFPLTVTSAQKNPTAFYLCASSMPPGGEQYFGPGTRLTVT.

The chain uses TRBV29-1 and TRBJ2-1; 7 bases agree with TRBD2. CDR1 SQVTM and CDR2 ANQGSEA come from the germline V gene. V trimming: 4 bases; J trimming: 7 bases; junction bases outside the gene matches: 7. The CDR3 has 13 residues. For the CDR3, the DNA is TGCAGCGTTGTGCCTAGCGGTCTGAATGAGCAGTTCTTC. Encoded protein: CSVVPSGLNEQFF.

The chain employs TRBV7-9 and TRBJ2-7, with D possibly TRBD1 on 6 matching bases. Trimming removed 7 bases from V and 0 bases from J, with 19 bases in between. CDR3 length: 16 amino acids. The germline CDR1 and CDR2 sequences are SEHNR and FQNEAQ (reference sequence). CDR3 protein: CASIPDEGVSSYEQYF. CDR3 DNA sequence: TGTGCCAGCATCCCCGATGAGGGGGTTAGCTCCTACGAGCAGTACTTC.

The chain carries TRBV28 and TRBJ1-1, with 10 bases identical to TRBD1. Per germline, CDR1 MDHEN and CDR2 SYDVKM. The V and J ends lost 6 bases and 8 bases, in that order; junction bases with no gene match: 6. The length of the CDR3 is 13 residues. The CDR3 nucleotides read TGTGCCAGCAGGAGACAGGGGGCGCGGGAAGCTTTCTTT. It translates to CASRRQGAREAFF.

The V and J genes are TRBV2 and TRBJ2-3; 12 nucleotides match TRBD2. The CDR3 is 15 amino acids. Germline V gene data show CDR1 as SNHLY and CDR2 as FYNNEI. V was pared by 2 bases and J by 4 bases, with 1 base of the junction left unmatched. CDR3 protein: CASSEWTSGADTQYF. CDR3 sequence (DNA): TGTGCCAGCAGTGAATGGACTAGCGGGGCAGATACGCAGTATTTT.

The chain has TRBV28 and TRBJ2-7, with 7 bases that match TRBD1. Germline V CDR1 and CDR2: MDHEN, SYDVKM. This CDR3 contains 12 residues. V dropped 6 bases and J dropped 6; count of bases not matched to a gene: 5. In nucleotides, the CDR3 is TGTGCCAGCAGGCGACAGGGATTCGAGCAGTACTTC. Translating gives CASRRQGFEQYF.

The J gene is TRBJ1-5, the V gene TRBV28; tentative D call: TRBD1 (5 bases). Trimming cost V 8 bases and J 2 bases, with 16 bases left between them. Germline CDR1 MDHEN, CDR2 SYDVKM. The CDR3 runs to 15 residues. CDR3: CASDSDAIRNQPQHF. The CDR3 DNA follows: TGTGCCAGCGACAGTGACGCTATTCGCAATCAGCCCCAGCATTTT.

V and J are TRBV10-1 and TRBJ2-7, with TRBD1 as a possible D gene (5 bases). Germline CDR1 reads WNHNN; CDR2 reads SYGVQD (reference sequence). Trimming pared 3 bases from V and 3 bases from J, leaving 15 bases between. The CDR3 is 15 amino acids. CDR3 bases: TGCGCCAGCAGTGACACGAGGACAACTAACTACGAGCAGTACTTC. Encoded protein: CASSDTRTTNYEQYF.

The chain combines TRBV7-6 with TRBJ1-2; D is possibly TRBD1 (5 bases). This CDR3 contains 15 residues. The germline CDR1 and CDR2 sequences are SGHVS and FNYEAQ. V shed 4 bases and J shed 3 bases, with 15 bases lying between them. The CDR3 reads CASSSRGKQDYGYTF. CDR3 nucleotides: TGTGCCAGCAGCTCTAGGGGAAAACAGGACTATGGCTACACCTTC.

This chain uses TRBV5-1 with TRBJ2-1, with a weak D call TRBD1 (6 bases). This CDR3 has 15 residues. Between the trimmed V and J ends, which lost 3 bases and 0 bases, there was a span of 10 bases. Per the germline V gene, CDR1 is SGHRS and CDR2 is YFSETQ. CDR3 amino acids: CASSSGESSYNEQFF. CDR3 sequence (DNA): TGCGCCAGCAGCTCAGGGGAGAGCTCCTACAATGAGCAGTTCTTC. Supplemented by reference TRBV5-1 and TRBJ2-1, the full variable domain reads KAGVTQTPRYLIKTRGQQVTLSCSPISGHRSVSWYQQTPGQGLQFLFEYFSETQRNKGNFPGRFSGRQFSNSRSEMNVSTLELGDSALYLCASSSGESSYNEQFFGPGTRLTVL.

This clone came up once. The CDR3 DNA reads TGTGCCAGCAGCTCCCGGGACCTTGGGTTCGGAAACACCATATATTTT. Amino acids: CASSSRDLGFGNTIYF. V and J are TRBV7-6 and TRBJ1-3; a weak D match, TRBD1 (5 bases). The CDR3 length is 16 residues. Trimming took 4 bases from V and 4 from J, leaving 17 bases between them. Germline CDR1 reads SGHVS; CDR2 reads FNYEAQ.

The J gene is TRBJ2-7, the V gene TRBV10-2; the match to TRBD2 covers 7 bases. Losses at the gene ends were 5 bases for V and 4 bases for J; bases not matched to a gene: 5. The CDR3 runs 13 residues. CDR1 and CDR2 (germline): WSHSY, SAAADI. CDR3 in amino acids: CASSLAERYEQYF. The CDR3 DNA reads TGCGCCAGCAGTCTAGCGGAGCGATACGAGCAGTACTTC.

The V call is TRBV15, the J call TRBJ2-7, with 9 bases identical to TRBD2. The CDR3 consists of 14 residues. Trimming took 2 bases from V and 6 from J; bases not matched to a gene: 5. The germline CDR1 and CDR2 sequences are LNHNV and YYDKDF (reference sequence). The CDR3 protein is CATSRPGLALEQYF. The DNA for the CDR3 is TGTGCCACCAGCAGACCGGGACTAGCTCTCGAGCAGTACTTC.

This clone was picked up one time. The chain recombines TRBV6-5 with TRBJ2-3; no clear D gene. The V gene lost 4 bases and the J gene lost 0 bases, with 14 bases spanning the gap. This CDR3 has 16 residues. Looked up from germline, CDR1 is MNHEY and CDR2 is SVGAGI. The CDR3 nucleotides are TGTGCCAGCAGTTCACGGGCATCTCCTAGCACAGATACGCAGTATTTT. Encoded protein: CASSSRASPSTDTQYF.